These 13 T cell receptor beta chains came from one sample sequenced in a study of cytomegalovirus exposure and HLA in healthy donors. Vbeta (60) and Jbeta (13) primers were used in the PCR. The repertoire was sequenced with immunoSEQ multiplex PCR; TCRdb's copy has only in-frame clones and lacks some. The sample lists about 130,000 clones, about 78% occurring once. What was sequenced was PBMCs. The source of these receptors is a female donor in good health and CMV-seronegative.

This rearrangement joins TRBV2 to TRBJ2-5; TRBD2 matches 9 bases. Germline CDR1 is SNHLY and CDR2 is FYNNEI. Trimming removed 10 bases from V and 6 bases from J; junction bases left unmatched: 15. This CDR3 comprises 15 residues. The CDR3 DNA reads as TGTGCCAACGGGGACAAGCGGGAGGAGGCAAAGACCCAGTACTTC. Its protein product is CANGDKREEAKTQYF. The complete variable domain, with remaining parts taken from reference TRBV2 and TRBJ2-5, reads EPEVTQTPSHQVTQMGQEVILRCVPISNHLYFYWYRQILGQKVEFLVSFYNNEISEKSEIFDDQFSVERPDGSNFTLKIRSTKLEDSAMYFCANGDKREEAKTQYFGPGTRLLVL.

This clone occurred a few times. This chain links TRBV19 with TRBJ2-1, with TRBD2 identical over 7 bases. The CDR3 has 16 residues. V lost 4 bases and J lost 3; bases outside the gene matches: 9. Germline-derived CDR1 and CDR2 are LNHDA and SQIVND (reference sequence). The CDR3 coding sequence is TGTGCCAGTAGTACCTTCCCGGGACTATACTACAATGAGCAGTTCTTC. Translation: CASSTFPGLYYNEQFF.

The chain is built from TRBV28 and TRBJ2-1, with a possible D match to TRBD2 (5 bases). The CDR3 is 13 amino acids. V was trimmed by 5 bases and J by 6 bases, leaving 11 bases between them. CDR1 is MDHEN, CDR2 SYDVKM, per germline. The CDR3 spells CASSLTSFNEQFF. For the CDR3, the DNA is TGTGCCAGCAGTCTAACTAGTTTCAATGAGCAGTTCTTC.

This clone has more than one count but fewer than ten. This chain connects TRBV7-9 to TRBJ2-3; D is possibly TRBD2 (6 bases). V lost 5 bases and J lost 4, with 16 bases in between. CDR3 length equals 15 residues. CDR1 is SEHNR, CDR2 FQNEAQ, per germline (reference sequence). CDR3 amino acids: CASSHRDLAPDTQYF. Here the CDR3 DNA reads TGTGCCAGCAGCCACCGGGACTTAGCGCCAGATACGCAGTATTTT.

The genes are TRBV7-9 and TRBJ1-2; D perhaps matches TRBD1 (6 bases). CDR1 and CDR2 (germline): SEHNR, FQNEAQ (reference sequence). The length of the CDR3 is 15 residues. V gave up 1 base and J gave up 4 bases, with 13 bases separating them. CDR3 sequence reads: CASSLEGGGTYGYTF. The DNA for the CDR3 is TGTGCCAGCAGCTTAGAAGGGGGGGGTACCTATGGCTACACCTTC.

About this clone itself: The CDR3 does not close with the conserved phenylalanine or tryptophan, likely indicating a read error. V is TRBV4-3 and J is TRBJ2-7; 9 bases are a match to TRBD1. The germline gives CDR1 LGHNA, CDR2 YSLEER. The CDR3 runs 15 residues. Trimming took 3 bases from V and 6 from J; bases not matched to a gene: 9. CDR3 residues: CASSQQQGARVEQYL. CDR3 nucleotides: TGCGCCAGCAGCCAGCAACAGGGGGCGCGGGTCGAGCAGTACCTC.

The DNA for the CDR3 is TGTGCCAGCAGTTACTCTGGCCAGGGATACAATCAGCCCCAGCATTTT. Translated: CASSYSGQGYNQPQHF. V and J are TRBV6-6 and TRBJ1-5, with D possibly TRBD1 on 5 matching bases. This CDR3 region has 16 residues. CDR1 is MNHNY, CDR2 SVGAGI, per germline (reference sequence). V lost 0 bases to trimming and J lost 3 bases, with 12 bases between them.

V is TRBV11-2 and J is TRBJ1-2; TRBD1 matches 9 bases. Germline V gene lookup returns CDR1 SGHAT and CDR2 FQNNGV. This CDR3 is built from 15 residues. Trimming cost V 5 bases and J 8 bases; bases outside gene matches: 12. The CDR3 bases are TGTGCCAGCAGCCGTGGACAGGGGTACGCGGGAGGCTACACCTTC. Protein sequence: CASSRGQGYAGGYTF.

The chain joins TRBV5-1 to TRBJ2-7; 7 bases align to TRBD1. Trimming at V came to 4 bases and at J to 3 bases, leaving 7 bases not matched to a gene. Germline CDR1 and CDR2: SGHRS and YFSETQ. There are 14 residues in the CDR3. In DNA, the CDR3 is TGCGCCAGCAGCGTCGAGAACAGGGGCTACGAGCAGTACTTC. It specifies CASSVENRGYEQYF. Variable domain in full (rest from reference TRBV5-1 and TRBJ2-7): KAGVTQTPRYLIKTRGQQVTLSCSPISGHRSVSWYQQTPGQGLQFLFEYFSETQRNKGNFPGRFSGRQFSNSRSEMNVSTLELGDSALYLCASSVENRGYEQYFGPGTRLTVT.

This clone was observed a single time. This sequence joins TRBV7-8 and TRBJ2-7, with TRBD2 matching over 12 bases. Germline assignment: CDR1 SGHVS and CDR2 FQNEAQ. The CDR3 covers 14 residues. Trimming removed 5 bases from V and 3 bases from J; junction bases left unmatched: 2. CDR3 coding DNA: TGTGCCAGCAGCCAGACTAGCGGGAGCTACGAGCAGTACTTC. Encoded protein: CASSQTSGSYEQYF.

This clone was observed a few times. V is TRBV14 and J is TRBJ2-7, with 9 bases identical to TRBD2. The CDR3 is 14 residues long. V was pared by 4 bases and J by 6 bases, with 7 bases of the junction left unmatched. The germline V gene encodes CDR1 SGHDN and CDR2 FVKESK. CDR3: CASSRLAGRSEQYF. CDR3 sequence (DNA): TGTGCCAGCAGCCGGCTAGCGGGAAGGAGCGAGCAGTACTTC.

The genes are TRBV7-2 and TRBJ2-3; D remains ambiguous. V lost 0 bases, J lost 0 bases, and 4 bases lay in between. The germline CDR1 and CDR2 sequences are SGHTA and FQGNSA. This CDR3 has 14 residues. In nucleotides, the CDR3 is TGTGCCAGCAGCTTAGCGGAGAGCACAGATACGCAGTATTTT. The encoded protein is CASSLAESTDTQYF. Using reference TRBV7-2 and TRBJ2-3 for the parts outside the CDR3, the full variable domain is GAGVSQSPSNKVTEKGKDVELRCDPISGHTALYWYRQSLGQGLEFLIYFQGNSAPDKSGLPSDRFSAERTGGSVSTLTIQRTQQEDSAVYLCASSLAESTDTQYFGPGTRLTVL.

This rearrangement joins TRBV9 to TRBJ1-2; perhaps TRBD1 as D (5 bases). V was trimmed by 1 base and J by 3 bases, leaving 7 bases between them. CDR1 and CDR2 from the germline V gene are SGDLS and YYNGEE. There are 13 residues in the CDR3. The CDR3 here is CASSVSGDYGYTF. CDR3 DNA: TGTGCCAGCAGCGTATCGGGGGACTATGGCTACACCTTC. The full variable domain, in which reference TRBV9 and TRBJ1-2 provide the parts outside the CDR3, is DSGVTQTPKHLITATGQRVTLRCSPRSGDLSVYWYQQSLDQGLQFLIQYYNGEERAKGNILERFSAQQFPDLHSELNLSSLELGDSALYFCASSVSGDYGYTFGSGTRLTVV.